A single sample gave rise to the 21 T cell receptor beta chains below, sequenced in a study of radiotherapy plus CTLA-4 blockade in lung cancer. The protocol was immunoSEQ multiplex PCR, while the TCRdb copy is restricted to in-frame clones and leaves out a portion. Among roughly 130,000 clones listed, approximately 90% were seen once. The source material was peripheral blood, sampled from a patient treated with radiotherapy plus ipilimumab. Every receptor here comes from a human donor with non-small cell lung cancer that progressed on radiotherapy plus ipilimumab.

The J gene is TRBJ1-1, the V gene TRBV7-8; D might be TRBD1 (6 bases). With 0 bases removed from V and 2 bases from J, the gap between germline ends came to 13 bases. The CDR3 is made up of 16 amino acids. The germline CDR1 and CDR2 sequences are SGHVS and FQNEAQ. The CDR3 bases are TGTGCCAGCAGCTTAGCGAACAGACAGGTTAACACTGAAGCTTTCTTT. Amino acids: CASSLANRQVNTEAFF.

The rearrangement joins TRBV5-8 to TRBJ1-4; D is ambiguous. Germline assignment: CDR1 SGHTS and CDR2 YDEGEE. V was shortened by 0 bases and J by 5 bases, with 11 bases between the two germline ends. The CDR3 runs to 15 residues. The CDR3 bases are TGTGCCAGCAGCTTGGGATGGGGAAGGAATGAAAAACTGTTTTTT. It encodes CASSLGWGRNEKLFF.

The V and J genes are TRBV6-6 and TRBJ1-2; the D gene is possibly TRBD1 (5 bases). The CDR3 length is 16 residues. The ends were cut back, 2 bases at V and 3 bases at J, with 16 bases in the middle. Per the germline V gene, CDR1 is MNHNY and CDR2 is SVGAGI (reference sequence). The CDR3 reads CASSYIRGRIDYGYTF. The DNA for the CDR3 is TGTGCCAGCAGTTACATCCGGGGCCGAATCGACTATGGCTACACCTTC.

The chain combines TRBV2 with TRBJ2-7; D possibly uses TRBD1 or TRBD2 (5 bases each). Per germline, CDR1 SNHLY and CDR2 FYNNEI. The CDR3 contains 14 residues. V was cut by 7 bases and J by 7 bases, with 20 bases left in between. CDR3: CASNGDGHLGEQYF. The CDR3 nucleotides read TGTGCCAGCAATGGGGACGGCCATCTAGGAGAGCAGTACTTC.

V and J are TRBV19 and TRBJ2-3; a weak D match, TRBD1 (5 bases). Trimming removed 6 bases at V and 8 bases at J, with 15 bases between. This CDR3 contains 13 residues. Looked up from germline, CDR1 is LNHDA and CDR2 is SQIVND (reference sequence). In DNA form, the CDR3 reads TGTGCCAGTAGAGGGGTTGGAGCCCCTACGCAGTATTTT. Translation gives CASRGVGAPTQYF.

The rearrangement links TRBV29-1 to TRBJ2-5; D unclear. Germline CDR1 SQVTM, CDR2 ANQGSEA. This CDR3 is 12 amino acids long. Trimming took 1 base from V and 1 from J, leaving 4 bases between them. CDR3 bases: TGCAGCGTTGAAGTGGGCCAAGAGACCCAGTACTTC. It specifies CSVEVGQETQYF.

The V gene is TRBV6-6, the J gene TRBJ2-4; no definite D call. Germline CDR1 MNHNY, CDR2 SVGAGI (reference sequence). The CDR3 contains 15 residues. V was clipped by 6 bases and J by 6 bases, with 18 bases between them. The CDR3 spells CASSPLVGYGNIQYF. The DNA for the CDR3 is TGTGCCAGCAGCCCCCTGGTTGGGTATGGAAACATTCAGTACTTC.

This sequence joins TRBV18 and TRBJ1-1; D is ambiguous. Trimming cost V 5 bases and J 0 bases, with 7 bases left between them. CDR3 size: 13 residues. CDR1 and CDR2 (germline): KGHSH, LQKENI. CDR3 nucleotides: TGTGCCAGCTCATCTAAGATGAACACTGAAGCTTTCTTT. Translating gives CASSSKMNTEAFF.

The chain combines TRBV4-2 with TRBJ2-5; 7 nucleotides agree with TRBD1. Matching the DNA end better, TRBJ2-7 makes the J call doubtful. Germline V lookup: CDR1 LGHNA, CDR2 YNFKEQ. This CDR3 is built from 14 residues. In DNA, the CDR3 is TGTGCCAGCAGCCGTGGACAGGCTTCCTACGAGCAGTACTTC. It encodes CASSRGQASYEQYF.

This chain links TRBV11-3 with TRBJ1-1; D is perhaps TRBD1 (6 bases). The germline CDR1 and CDR2 sequences are SGHNT and YENEEA. V lost 8 bases, J lost 0 bases, and 16 bases lay in between. The CDR3 extends over 15 amino acids. The CDR3 bases are TGTGCCAGCCGGGGGGCAGGGATCATGAACACTGAAGCTTTCTTT. It yields the protein CASRGAGIMNTEAFF.

The chain uses TRBV6-6 and TRBJ2-2; TRBD2 agrees at 8 bases. Germline CDR1 MNHNY, CDR2 SVGAGI (reference sequence). The V segment lost 6 bases and the J segment 4 bases; nucleotides outside the gene matches: 10. The CDR3 runs 16 residues. The CDR3 here is CASSLPSGGSTGELFF. In DNA, the CDR3 is TGTGCCAGCAGCCTCCCTTCGGGAGGGTCCACCGGGGAGCTGTTTTTT.

The chain links TRBV6-1 to TRBJ2-1; 8 nucleotides match TRBD1. V gave up 4 bases and J gave up 13 bases; unmatched junction bases: 15. Germline loops: CDR1 MNHNS, CDR2 SASEGT. The CDR3 has 15 residues. In DNA, the CDR3 is TGTGCCAGCAGTGCTTCCCACGGGGACAGGATAGAACAGTTCTTC. Encoded protein: CASSASHGDRIEQFF.

The rearrangement links TRBV4-2 to TRBJ2-7; D possibly corresponds to TRBD2 (6 bases). From germline, CDR1 is LGHNA and CDR2 YNFKEQ. CDR3 length: 13 amino acids. V dropped 4 bases and J dropped 6 bases, with 13 bases sitting between them. CDR3: CASSPSPEGEQYF. The CDR3 coding sequence is TGTGCCAGCAGCCCTTCACCGGAGGGCGAGCAGTACTTC.

There are a few counts of this clone. The chain has TRBV5-1 and TRBJ1-3; unclear D gene. The CDR3 length is 16 residues. V was shortened by 4 bases and J by 10 bases, with 24 bases between the two germline ends. Germline V gene data show CDR1 as SGHRS and CDR2 as YFSETQ. The CDR3 nucleotides read TGCGCCAGCAGCCCCTTAGCGTCAGGACTGGGTATGACCATATATTTT. It is translated as CASSPLASGLGMTIYF. The whole variable domain, filled in from reference TRBV5-1 and TRBJ1-3, reads KAGVTQTPRYLIKTRGQQVTLSCSPISGHRSVSWYQQTPGQGLQFLFEYFSETQRNKGNFPGRFSGRQFSNSRSEMNVSTLELGDSALYLCASSPLASGLGMTIYFGEGSWLTVV.

The J gene is TRBJ1-1, the V gene TRBV19; D is ambiguous. Germline lookup yields CDR1 LNHDA and CDR2 SQIVND (reference sequence). Trimming removed 2 bases at V and 8 bases at J, with 12 bases between. The CDR3 sequence is 13 residues long. CDR3 sequence: CASSILLGGEAFF. DNA of the CDR3: TGTGCCAGTAGTATATTGTTGGGAGGAGAAGCTTTCTTT.

The count of this clone is one. The CDR3 spells CASSKRPAGGPDTQYF. CDR3 nucleotides: TGTGCCAGCAGCAAACGCCCAGCGGGAGGCCCAGATACGCAGTATTTT. This chain uses TRBV7-3 with TRBJ2-3, with 9 bases that match TRBD2. This CDR3 has 16 amino acids. Germline assignment: CDR1 SGHTA and CDR2 FQGTGA. V shed 5 bases, J shed 4 bases, and the junction held 10 bases outside the gene matches.

This clone was detected only a few times. Other DNA sequences in this specimen translate into the identical CDR3. The CDR3 nucleotides are TGTGCCAGTAGCGGCGGGGGAAACACCATATATTTT. Protein product: CASSGGGNTIYF. V gene TRBV19 combines with J gene TRBJ1-3; D is unresolved. V gave up 6 bases and J gave up 4 bases, with 7 bases separating them. The CDR3 runs to 12 residues. Germline lookup yields CDR1 LNHDA and CDR2 SQIVND (reference sequence).

The gene calls are TRBV11-3 and TRBJ2-7; D unresolved. V was trimmed by 3 bases and J by 7 bases, leaving 7 bases between them. This CDR3 is 11 amino acids long. Germline V gene sequence: CDR1 SGHNT, CDR2 YENEEA. Written as DNA, the CDR3 is TGTGCCAGCAGCTTTGACGAGGAGCAGTACTTC. This translates into CASSFDEEQYF.

The chain combines TRBV7-2 with TRBJ2-1, with 8 bases aligning to TRBD2. After removal of 6 bases from V and 4 bases from J, the junction contained 5 bases not matched to a gene. The CDR3 length is 14 residues. Germline-derived CDR1 and CDR2 are SGHTA and FQGNSA. CDR3 sequence: CASRATSEYNEQFF. The CDR3 nucleotides read TGTGCCAGCAGGGCGACTAGCGAGTACAATGAGCAGTTCTTC.

The chain carries TRBV19 and TRBJ1-2, with 7 bases that match TRBD1. The germline gives CDR1 LNHDA, CDR2 SQIVND (reference sequence). The CDR3 covers 15 residues. With V trimmed by 6 bases and J by 5 bases, 12 bases remained unmatched. Here the CDR3 DNA reads TGTGCCAGTAGGGGACAGAGGGCGCTTGGATATGGCTACACCTTC. Residues: CASRGQRALGYGYTF.

This sequence joins TRBV9 and TRBJ1-2; D gene unclear. Trimming removed 1 base at V and 4 bases at J, with 8 bases between. There are 13 residues in the CDR3. In germline, CDR1 is SGDLS, CDR2 YYNGEE. The CDR3 coding sequence is TGTGCCAGCAGCGTACGGGCGTCCTATGGCTACACCTTC. Translation: CASSVRASYGYTF.